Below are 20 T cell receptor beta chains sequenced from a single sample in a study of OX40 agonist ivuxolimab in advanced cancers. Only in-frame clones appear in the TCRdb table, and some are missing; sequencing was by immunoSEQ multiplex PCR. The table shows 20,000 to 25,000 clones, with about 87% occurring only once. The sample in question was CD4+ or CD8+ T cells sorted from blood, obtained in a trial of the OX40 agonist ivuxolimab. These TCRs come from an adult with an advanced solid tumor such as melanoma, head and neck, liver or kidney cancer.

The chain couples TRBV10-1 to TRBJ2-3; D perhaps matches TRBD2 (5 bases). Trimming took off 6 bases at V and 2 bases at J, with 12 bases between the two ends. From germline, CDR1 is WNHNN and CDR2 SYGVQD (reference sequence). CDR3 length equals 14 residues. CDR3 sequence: CASRKGLHTDTQYF. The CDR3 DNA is TGCGCCAGCAGAAAAGGACTCCACACAGATACGCAGTATTTT.

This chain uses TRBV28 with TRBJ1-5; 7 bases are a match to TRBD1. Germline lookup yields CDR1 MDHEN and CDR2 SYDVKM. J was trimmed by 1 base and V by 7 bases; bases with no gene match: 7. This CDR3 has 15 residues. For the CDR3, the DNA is TGTGCCAGCACCGTTCCGACAGGGAGCAATCAGCCCCAGCATTTT. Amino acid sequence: CASTVPTGSNQPQHF.

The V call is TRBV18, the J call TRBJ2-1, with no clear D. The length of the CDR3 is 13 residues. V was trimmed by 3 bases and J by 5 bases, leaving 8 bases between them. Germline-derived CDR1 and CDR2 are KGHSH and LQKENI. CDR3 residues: CASSPISDNEQFF. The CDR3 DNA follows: TGTGCCAGCTCACCCATATCCGACAATGAGCAGTTCTTC.

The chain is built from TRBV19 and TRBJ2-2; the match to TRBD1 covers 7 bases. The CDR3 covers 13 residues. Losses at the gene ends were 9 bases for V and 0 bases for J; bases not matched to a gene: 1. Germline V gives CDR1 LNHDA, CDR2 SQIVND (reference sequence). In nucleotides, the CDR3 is TGTGCCAGCAGGGGGACGAACACCGGGGAGCTGTTTTTT. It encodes CASRGTNTGELFF.

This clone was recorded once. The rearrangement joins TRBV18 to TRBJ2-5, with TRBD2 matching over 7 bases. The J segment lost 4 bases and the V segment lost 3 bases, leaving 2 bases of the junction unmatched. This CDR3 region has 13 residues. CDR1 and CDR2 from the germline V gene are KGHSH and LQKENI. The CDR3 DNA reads TGTGCCAGCTCACCTGGGGAGGGAGAGACCCAGTACTTC. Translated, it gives CASSPGEGETQYF.

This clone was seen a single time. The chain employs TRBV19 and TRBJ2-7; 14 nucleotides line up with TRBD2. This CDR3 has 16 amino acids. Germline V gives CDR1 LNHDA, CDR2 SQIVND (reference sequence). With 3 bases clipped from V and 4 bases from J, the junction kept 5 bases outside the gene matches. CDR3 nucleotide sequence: TGTGCCAGTAGTATTAGGGGACTAGCGGGAGAATACGAGCAGTACTTC. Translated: CASSIRGLAGEYEQYF. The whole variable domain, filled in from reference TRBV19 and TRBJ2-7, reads DGGITQSPKYLFRKEGQNVTLSCEQNLNHDAMYWYRQDPGQGLRLIYYSQIVNDFQKGDIAEGYSVSREKKESFPLTVTSAQKNPTAFYLCASSIRGLAGEYEQYFGPGTRLTVT.

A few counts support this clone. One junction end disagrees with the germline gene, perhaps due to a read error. CDR3 bases: TGTGCCAGTAGCTATTCCTTGGGACAGGCCAACCTCTTC. It specifies CASSYSLGQANLF. V gene TRBV19 combines with J gene TRBJ2-1; 8 bases are a match to TRBD1. Germline values: CDR1 LNHDA, CDR2 SQIVND (reference sequence). The CDR3 extends over 13 amino acids.

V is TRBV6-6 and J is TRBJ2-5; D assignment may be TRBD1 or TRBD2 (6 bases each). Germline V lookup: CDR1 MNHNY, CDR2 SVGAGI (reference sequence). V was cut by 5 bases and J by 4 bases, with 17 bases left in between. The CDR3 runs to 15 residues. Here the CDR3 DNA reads TGTGCCAGCAGTGACCGCTCAAGGGGGGTAGAGACCCAGTACTTC. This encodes CASSDRSRGVETQYF.

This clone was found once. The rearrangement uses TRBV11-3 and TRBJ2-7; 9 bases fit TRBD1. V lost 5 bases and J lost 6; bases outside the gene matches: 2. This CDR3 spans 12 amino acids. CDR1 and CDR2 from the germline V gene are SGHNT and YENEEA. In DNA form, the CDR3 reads TGTGCCAGCAGCCCGGGACAGGGCGAGCAGTACTTC. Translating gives CASSPGQGEQYF.

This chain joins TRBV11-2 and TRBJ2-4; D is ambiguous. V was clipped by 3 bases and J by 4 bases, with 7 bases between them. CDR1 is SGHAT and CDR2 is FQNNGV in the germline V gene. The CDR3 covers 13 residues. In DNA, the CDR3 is TGTGCCAGCAGCTTTATCGAGAAAAACATTCAGTACTTC. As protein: CASSFIEKNIQYF.

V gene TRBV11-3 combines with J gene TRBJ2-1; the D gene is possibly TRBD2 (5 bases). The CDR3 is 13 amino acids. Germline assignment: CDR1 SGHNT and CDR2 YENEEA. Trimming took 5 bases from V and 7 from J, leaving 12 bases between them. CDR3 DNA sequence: TGTGCCAGCAGCCCCACTAGGCGAAATGAGCAGTTCTTC. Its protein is CASSPTRRNEQFF.

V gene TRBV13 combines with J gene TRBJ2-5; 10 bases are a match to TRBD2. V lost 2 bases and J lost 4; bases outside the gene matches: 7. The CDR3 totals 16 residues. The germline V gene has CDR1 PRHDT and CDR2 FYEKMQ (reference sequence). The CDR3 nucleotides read TGTGCCAGCAGCTTAAAGAGCGGGGGGGCTTCAGAGACCCAGTACTTC. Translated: CASSLKSGGASETQYF.

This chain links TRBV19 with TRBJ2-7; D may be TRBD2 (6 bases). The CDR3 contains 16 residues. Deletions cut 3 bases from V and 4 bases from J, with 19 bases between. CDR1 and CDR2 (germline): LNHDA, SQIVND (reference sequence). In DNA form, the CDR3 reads TGTGCCAGTAGTATCAAGGAGGGGCGAGGGCAATACGAGCAGTACTTC. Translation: CASSIKEGRGQYEQYF.

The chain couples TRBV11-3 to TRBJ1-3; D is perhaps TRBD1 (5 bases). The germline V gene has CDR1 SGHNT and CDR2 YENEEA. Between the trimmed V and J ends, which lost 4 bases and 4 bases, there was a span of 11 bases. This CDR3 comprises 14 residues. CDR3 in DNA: TGTGCCAGCAGCTCGGGGGAGCAAGGAAACACCATATATTTT. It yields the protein CASSSGEQGNTIYF.

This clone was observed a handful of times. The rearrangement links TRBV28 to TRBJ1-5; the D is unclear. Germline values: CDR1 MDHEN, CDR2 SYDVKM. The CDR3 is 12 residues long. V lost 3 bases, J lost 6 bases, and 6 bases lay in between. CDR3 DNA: TGTGCCAGCAGTTTGTCGCCTCAGCCCCAGCATTTT. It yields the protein CASSLSPQPQHF. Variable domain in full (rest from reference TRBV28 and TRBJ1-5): DVKVTQSSRYLVKRTGEKVFLECVQDMDHENMFWYRQDPGLGLRLIYFSYDVKMKEKGDIPEGYSVSREKKERFSLILESASTNQTSMYLCASSLSPQPQHFGDGTRLSIL.

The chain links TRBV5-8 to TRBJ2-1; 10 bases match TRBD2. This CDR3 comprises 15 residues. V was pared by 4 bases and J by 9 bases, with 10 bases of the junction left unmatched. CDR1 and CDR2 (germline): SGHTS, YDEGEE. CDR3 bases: TGTGCCAGCAGCCCGGATAGCGGGGGGCGTCGTGAGCAGTTCTTC. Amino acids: CASSPDSGGRREQFF.

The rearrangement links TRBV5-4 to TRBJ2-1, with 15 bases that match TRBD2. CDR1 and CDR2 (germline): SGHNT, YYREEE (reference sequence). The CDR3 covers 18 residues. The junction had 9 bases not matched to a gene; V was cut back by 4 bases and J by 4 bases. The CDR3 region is CASSPGGLAGGFYNEQFF. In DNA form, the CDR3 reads TGTGCCAGCAGCCCTGGGGGACTAGCGGGGGGCTTTTACAATGAGCAGTTCTTC.

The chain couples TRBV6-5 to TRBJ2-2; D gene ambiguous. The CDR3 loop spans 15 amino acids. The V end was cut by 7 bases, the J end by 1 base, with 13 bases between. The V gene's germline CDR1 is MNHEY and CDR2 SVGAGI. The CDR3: CASNVEYRNTGELFF. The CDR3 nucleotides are TGTGCCAGCAACGTGGAGTACAGGAACACCGGGGAGCTGTTTTTT.

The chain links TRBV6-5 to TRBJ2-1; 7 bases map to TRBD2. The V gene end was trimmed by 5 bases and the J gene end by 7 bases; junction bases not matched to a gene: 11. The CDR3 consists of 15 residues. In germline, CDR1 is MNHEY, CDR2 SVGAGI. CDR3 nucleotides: TGTGCCAGCAGTGTCGCGGGAGAGGTTGGTAATGAGCAGTTCTTC. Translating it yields CASSVAGEVGNEQFF.

Here the CDR3 reads CASSPTSGKGTQYF. The CDR3 DNA follows: TGTGCCAGCAGCCCCACGTCCGGTAAAGGGACCCAGTACTTC. This chain joins TRBV7-7 and TRBJ2-5, with D unresolved. Germline V gene data show CDR1 as SSHAT and CDR2 as FNYEAQ (reference sequence). The CDR3 runs to 14 residues. Trimming took 5 bases from V and 7 from J, leaving 17 bases between them.